These 2 T cell receptor beta chains were sequenced from one sample in a study of cytomegalovirus exposure and HLA in healthy donors. 13 Jbeta primers and 60 Vbeta primers were used for the PCR. Clones were read by immunoSEQ multiplex PCR, and TCRdb kept only the in-frame ones, dropping some. The sample carries fewer than 200,000 clones, roughly 80% recorded once. Source material: PBMCs. The receptors stem from a woman under 30 in good health and CMV-seronegative.

The chain couples TRBV11-3 to TRBJ2-7; D is uncertain. This CDR3 is 13 amino acids long. The ends were cut back, 4 bases at V and 2 bases at J, with 9 bases in the middle. Germline V gene lookup returns CDR1 SGHNT and CDR2 YENEEA. CDR3 region: CASSSRGTYEQYV. The DNA of the CDR3 is TGTGCCAGCAGCTCCCGCGGAACCTACGAGCAGTACGTC.

Only a few counts were recorded for this clone. The rearrangement joins TRBV19 to TRBJ1-5, with TRBD1 matching over 7 bases. The CDR3 consists of 16 residues. The germline V gene has CDR1 LNHDA and CDR2 SQIVND (reference sequence). With V trimmed by 4 bases and J by 0 bases, 6 bases remained unmatched. This chain's CDR3 is CASSTYTGASNQPQHF. Here the CDR3 DNA reads TGTGCCAGTAGTACGTACACAGGGGCTAGCAATCAGCCCCAGCATTTT.